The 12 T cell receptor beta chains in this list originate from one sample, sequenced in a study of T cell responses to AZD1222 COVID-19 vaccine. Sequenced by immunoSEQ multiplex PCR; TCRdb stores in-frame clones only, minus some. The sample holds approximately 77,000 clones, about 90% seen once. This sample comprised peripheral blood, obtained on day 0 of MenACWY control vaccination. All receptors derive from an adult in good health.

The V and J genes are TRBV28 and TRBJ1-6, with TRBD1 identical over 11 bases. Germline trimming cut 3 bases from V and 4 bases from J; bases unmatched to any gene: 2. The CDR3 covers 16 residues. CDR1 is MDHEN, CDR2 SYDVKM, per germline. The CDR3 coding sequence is TGTGCCAGCAGTTTCGGACAGGGGGCTTATAATTCACCCCTCCACTTT. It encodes CASSFGQGAYNSPLHF. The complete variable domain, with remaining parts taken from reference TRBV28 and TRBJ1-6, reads DVKVTQSSRYLVKRTGEKVFLECVQDMDHENMFWYRQDPGLGLRLIYFSYDVKMKEKGDIPEGYSVSREKKERFSLILESASTNQTSMYLCASSFGQGAYNSPLHFGNGTRLTVT.

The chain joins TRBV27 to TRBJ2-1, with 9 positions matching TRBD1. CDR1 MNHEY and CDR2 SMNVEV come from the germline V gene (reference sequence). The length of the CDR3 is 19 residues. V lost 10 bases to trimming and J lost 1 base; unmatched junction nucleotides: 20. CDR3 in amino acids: CAIRATTYRGLVSYNEQFF. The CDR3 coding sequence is TGTGCCATACGAGCCACAACCTACAGGGGGCTCGTATCCTACAATGAGCAGTTCTTC.

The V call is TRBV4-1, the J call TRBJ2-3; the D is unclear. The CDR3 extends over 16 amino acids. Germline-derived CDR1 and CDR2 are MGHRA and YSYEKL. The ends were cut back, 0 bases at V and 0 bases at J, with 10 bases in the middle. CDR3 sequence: CASSQDLTRSTDTQYF. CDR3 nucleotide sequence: TGCGCCAGCAGCCAAGATTTGACCCGTAGCACAGATACGCAGTATTTT.

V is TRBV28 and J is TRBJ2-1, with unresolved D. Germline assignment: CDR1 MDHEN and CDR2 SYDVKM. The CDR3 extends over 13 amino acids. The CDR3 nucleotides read TGTGCTACCGTGCGGCTCTTCTACAATGAGCAGTTCTTC. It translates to CATVRLFYNEQFF. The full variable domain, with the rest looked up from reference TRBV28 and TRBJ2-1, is DVKVTQSSRYLVKRTGEKVFLECVQDMDHENMFWYRQDPGLGLRLIYFSYDVKMKEKGDIPEGYSVSREKKERFSLILESASTNQTSMYLCATVRLFYNEQFFGPGTRLTVL.

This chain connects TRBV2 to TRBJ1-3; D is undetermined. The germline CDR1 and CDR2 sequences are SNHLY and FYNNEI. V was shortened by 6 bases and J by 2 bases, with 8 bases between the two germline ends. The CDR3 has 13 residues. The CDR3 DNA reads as TGTGCCAGCAGGCAGGAGACTGGAAACACCATATATTTT. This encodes CASRQETGNTIYF.

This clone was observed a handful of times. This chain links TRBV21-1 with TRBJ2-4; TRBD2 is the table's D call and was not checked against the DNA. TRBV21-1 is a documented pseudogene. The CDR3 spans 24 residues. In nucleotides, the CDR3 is TGTGCCAGCAGCAACAGTTCCTGCTTTTCCCCTCCTTTAGGGGGGGCTTTGGCCAAAAACATTCAGTACTTC. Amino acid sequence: CASSNSSCFSPPLGGALAKNIQYF.

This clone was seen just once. CDR3: CASSQVLGGVGNTIYF. Here the CDR3 DNA reads TGTGCCAGCAGCCAAGTTTTGGGGGGTGTCGGAAACACCATATATTTT. The rearrangement joins TRBV3-1 (or the pseudogene TRBV3-2) to TRBJ1-3; possibly TRBD1 for D (5 bases). The CDR3 totals 16 residues. V dropped 1 base and J dropped 4 bases, with 14 bases sitting between them. CDR1 and CDR2 from the germline V gene are LGHDT and YNNKEL (reference sequence).

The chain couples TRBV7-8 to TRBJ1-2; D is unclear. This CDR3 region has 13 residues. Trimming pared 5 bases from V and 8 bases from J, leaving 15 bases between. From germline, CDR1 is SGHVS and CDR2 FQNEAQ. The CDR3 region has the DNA TGTGCCAGCAGCCCGACGGGGTTGCGGGGCTACACCTTC. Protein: CASSPTGLRGYTF.

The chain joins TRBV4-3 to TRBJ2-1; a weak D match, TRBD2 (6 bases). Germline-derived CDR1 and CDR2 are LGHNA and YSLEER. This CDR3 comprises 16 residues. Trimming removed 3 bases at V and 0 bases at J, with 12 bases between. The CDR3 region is CASSHSSASSYNEQFF. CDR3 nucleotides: TGCGCCAGCAGCCATTCTAGCGCCAGCTCCTACAATGAGCAGTTCTTC.

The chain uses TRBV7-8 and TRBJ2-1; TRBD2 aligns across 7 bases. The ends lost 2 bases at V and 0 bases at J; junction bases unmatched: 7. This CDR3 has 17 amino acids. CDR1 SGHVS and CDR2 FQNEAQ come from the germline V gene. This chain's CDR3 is CASSLRPAGNSYNEQFF. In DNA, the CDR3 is TGTGCCAGCAGCTTAAGACCAGCGGGGAACTCCTACAATGAGCAGTTCTTC. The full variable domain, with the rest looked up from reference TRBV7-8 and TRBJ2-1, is GAGVSQSPRYKVAKRGQDVALRCDPISGHVSLFWYQQALGQGPEFLTYFQNEAQLDKSGLPSDRFFAERPEGSVSTLKIQRTQQEDSAVYLCASSLRPAGNSYNEQFFGPGTRLTVL.

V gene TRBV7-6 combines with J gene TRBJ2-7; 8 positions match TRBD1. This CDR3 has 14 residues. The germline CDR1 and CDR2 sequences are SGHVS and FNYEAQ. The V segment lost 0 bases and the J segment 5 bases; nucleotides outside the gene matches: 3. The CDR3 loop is CASSLAKDRDEQYF. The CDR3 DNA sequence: TGTGCCAGCAGCTTAGCGAAGGACAGGGACGAGCAGTACTTC.

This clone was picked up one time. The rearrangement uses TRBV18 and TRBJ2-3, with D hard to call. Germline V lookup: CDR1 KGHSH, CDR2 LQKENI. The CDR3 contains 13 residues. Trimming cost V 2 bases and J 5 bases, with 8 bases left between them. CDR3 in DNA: TGTGCCAGCTCACCAGGGTCAGAAGATACGCAGTATTTT. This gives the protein CASSPGSEDTQYF.